What follows are 30 T cell receptor beta chains derived from one specimen sequenced in a study of cytomegalovirus exposure and HLA in healthy donors. The PCR contained 60 Vbeta and 13 Jbeta primers. The data were produced by immunoSEQ multiplex PCR, yet TCRdb's version contains in-frame clones alone and is incomplete. Of about 110,000 clones in the sample, 70% to 80% were seen once. Specimen: PBMCs. Every receptor here comes from a woman aged 18-35 years in good health and CMV-seropositive.

This chain links TRBV5-1 with TRBJ1-1; 11 nucleotides line up with TRBD1. The CDR3 length is 18 residues. Trimming at V came to 4 bases and at J to 0 bases, leaving 11 bases not matched to a gene. Germline lookup yields CDR1 SGHRS and CDR2 YFSETQ. The CDR3 loop reads CASSPRQGQGVMNTEAFF. In DNA form, the CDR3 reads TGCGCCAGCAGCCCCCGGCAGGGACAGGGGGTGATGAACACTGAAGCTTTCTTT.

The chain links TRBV6-1 to TRBJ2-5, with D perhaps TRBD1 (5 bases). The CDR3 runs 13 residues. Germline V gene data show CDR1 as MNHNS and CDR2 as SASEGT. V lost 4 bases and J lost 4, with 10 bases in between. CDR3: CASSGQGVETQYF. CDR3 bases: TGTGCCAGCAGTGGGCAGGGTGTAGAGACCCAGTACTTC.

This sequence joins TRBV7-6 and TRBJ2-1; 9 bases fit TRBD1. The J segment lost 7 bases and the V segment lost 5 bases, leaving 9 bases of the junction unmatched. This CDR3 has 15 amino acids. Germline V gene data show CDR1 as SGHVS and CDR2 as FNYEAQ. CDR3 coding DNA: TGTGCCAGCAGCCCCCGGGACAGGGCCATTAATGAGCAGTTCTTC. Protein product: CASSPRDRAINEQFF.

The V call is TRBV6-5, the J call TRBJ1-4, with D perhaps TRBD1 (5 bases). Germline CDR1 and CDR2: MNHEY and SVGAGI. V lost 5 bases and J lost 10, with 17 bases in between. The CDR3 extends over 14 amino acids. This CDR3 is CASSPSRGTRKLFF. CDR3 nucleotides: TGTGCCAGCAGTCCTTCTCGGGGGACGAGAAAACTGTTTTTT.

The rearrangement links TRBV5-6 to TRBJ2-3; D unclear. Germline V gene lookup returns CDR1 SGHDT and CDR2 YYEEEE. With 0 bases removed from V and 8 bases from J, the gap between germline ends came to 4 bases. This CDR3 comprises 11 residues. The CDR3 bases are TGTGCCAGCAGCTTGGAGAGTACGCAGTATTTT. It yields the protein CASSLESTQYF.

This chain uses TRBV19 with TRBJ2-1; 8 bases map to TRBD2. The CDR3 contains 14 residues. V lost 3 bases, J lost 7 bases, and 5 bases stayed unmatched. Germline loops: CDR1 LNHDA, CDR2 SQIVND (reference sequence). CDR3 residues: CASSIPGTRNEQFF. CDR3 coding DNA: TGTGCCAGTAGTATCCCCGGGACTAGGAATGAGCAGTTCTTC.

The CDR3 region is CASSPRGSTEAFF. The CDR3 coding sequence is TGTGCCAGCAGCCCCAGGGGTTCCACTGAAGCTTTCTTT. The chain carries TRBV6-6 and TRBJ1-1, with D possibly matching TRBD1 (6 bases). Germline V gene sequence: CDR1 MNHNY, CDR2 SVGAGI (reference sequence). The germline V and J ends were trimmed by 6 bases and 4 bases, with 12 bases remaining between them. This CDR3 has 13 amino acids.

The rearrangement links TRBV29-1 to TRBJ2-7, with D tentatively TRBD2 (6 bases). Germline CDR1 and CDR2: SQVTM and ANQGSEA. The CDR3 has 13 residues. V dropped 4 bases and J dropped 1 base, with 11 bases sitting between them. The CDR3 loop reads CSVVGRGSYEQYF. The CDR3 DNA reads TGCAGCGTTGTAGGGCGGGGATCCTACGAGCAGTACTTC.

Only a few counts were recorded for this clone. V and J are TRBV11-3 and TRBJ1-1; TRBD1 agrees at 9 bases. The CDR3 totals 12 residues. The V gene end was trimmed by 5 bases and the J gene end by 7 bases; junction bases not matched to a gene: 2. Germline V gene data show CDR1 as SGHNT and CDR2 as YENEEA. For the CDR3, the DNA is TGTGCCAGCAGCCCGGGACAGGGTGAAGCTTTCTTT. Translation gives CASSPGQGEAFF.

The CDR3 DNA is TGCGCCAGCAGCTCCACAGGCGAAAGTAGCACAGATACGCAGTATTTT. Its translation is CASSSTGESSTDTQYF. V and J are TRBV5-1 and TRBJ2-3; perhaps TRBD1 as D (5 bases). The CDR3 is made up of 16 amino acids. Trimming stripped 3 bases from V and 0 bases from J, with 14 bases between. Germline V lookup: CDR1 SGHRS, CDR2 YFSETQ.

This CDR3 is CASSDRQGAQNEQYF. The DNA for the CDR3 is TGTGCCAGCAGTGATCGTCAGGGGGCGCAGAACGAGCAGTACTTC. The chain couples TRBV2 to TRBJ2-7; the match to TRBD1 covers 8 bases. This CDR3 has 15 residues. The trim removed 3 bases at V and 5 bases at J, leaving 9 bases unmatched. Looked up from germline, CDR1 is SNHLY and CDR2 is FYNNEI.

The rearrangement joins TRBV11-3 to TRBJ2-6; 8 bases are a match to TRBD2. CDR1 is SGHNT, CDR2 YENEEA, per germline. The V gene end was trimmed by 5 bases and the J gene end by 2 bases; junction bases not matched to a gene: 5. CDR3 length: 16 amino acids. CDR3 residues: CASSPPGGPGANVLTF. The DNA for the CDR3 is TGTGCCAGCAGCCCCCCGGGGGGGCCTGGGGCCAACGTCCTGACTTTC.

The chain employs TRBV6-1 and TRBJ1-1; the D gene is possibly TRBD1 (6 bases). Germline V gene data show CDR1 as MNHNS and CDR2 as SASEGT. This CDR3 has 13 amino acids. Deletions cut 8 bases from V and 2 bases from J, with 12 bases between. CDR3 coding DNA: TGTGCCAGCGGGGTGGACAGAAACACTGAAGCTTTCTTT. Residues: CASGVDRNTEAFF.

This clone was detected only a few times. V usage is TRBV18 and J usage is TRBJ1-5; possibly TRBD1 for D (6 bases). V shed 4 bases and J shed 4 bases, with 14 bases lying between them. Germline CDR1 is KGHSH and CDR2 is LQKENI. The CDR3 consists of 15 residues. CDR3 in DNA: TGTGCCAGCTCACGACCGACAGGACCAAATCAGCCCCAGCATTTT. It codes for CASSRPTGPNQPQHF.

The chain is built from TRBV27 and TRBJ1-5; D might be TRBD1 (6 bases). Trimming pared 8 bases from V and 2 bases from J, leaving 13 bases between. The CDR3 covers 14 residues. CDR1 is MNHEY, CDR2 SMNVEV, per germline (reference sequence). The CDR3 loop reads CASHQGYGNQPQHF. CDR3 nucleotide sequence: TGTGCCAGCCACCAGGGGTATGGCAATCAGCCCCAGCATTTT.

This chain uses TRBV28 with TRBJ2-3; 8 bases line up with TRBD2. Germline trimming cut 3 bases from V and 5 bases from J; bases unmatched to any gene: 7. The CDR3 sequence is 15 residues long. CDR1 and CDR2 from the germline V gene are MDHEN and SYDVKM. DNA for the CDR3: TGTGCCAGCAGTTTGGATGCGGGAGGCGGAGATACGCAGTATTTT. It specifies CASSLDAGGGDTQYF.

This chain links TRBV10-3 with TRBJ2-7, with D perhaps TRBD1 (6 bases). The germline CDR1 and CDR2 sequences are ENHRY and SYGVKD. The V gene lost 4 bases and the J gene lost 0 bases, with 10 bases spanning the gap. The CDR3 consists of 14 residues. The CDR3 DNA sequence: TGTGCCATCAGTGGGACAGCCCACTCCTACGAGCAGTACTTC. It codes for CAISGTAHSYEQYF.

This chain connects TRBV25-1 to TRBJ2-7; D is perhaps TRBD1 (6 bases). Germline CDR1 MGHDK, CDR2 SYGVNS. V lost 5 bases to trimming and J lost 3 bases, with 8 bases between them. CDR3 length: 12 residues. The CDR3 loop reads CASSRGNYEQYF. In DNA form, the CDR3 reads TGTGCCAGCAGTAGGGGGAACTACGAGCAGTACTTC.

This clone has only a few counts. The rearrangement links TRBV6-6 to TRBJ2-5; D gene unclear. The J call may be incorrect, as the DNA end agrees better with TRBJ2-7. Germline loops: CDR1 MNHNY, CDR2 SVGAGI (reference sequence). This CDR3 comprises 14 residues. The CDR3, as DNA: TGTGCCAGCAGCGCAGGCTCTGTCTTACACGAGCAGTACTTC. Encoded protein: CASSAGSVLHEQYF.

This clone came up a few times. The CDR3 sequence: CASSLEDRQETQYF. The CDR3 DNA reads as TGTGCCAGCAGCTTAGAGGACAGGCAAGAGACCCAGTACTTC. This sequence joins TRBV7-8 and TRBJ2-5, with 7 bases aligning to TRBD1. Germline CDR1 and CDR2: SGHVS and FQNEAQ. CDR3 size: 14 residues. Trimming at V came to 1 base and at J to 2 bases, leaving 1 base not matched to a gene. The entire variable domain, with the rest obtained from reference TRBV7-8 and TRBJ2-5, is as follows: GAGVSQSPRYKVAKRGQDVALRCDPISGHVSLFWYQQALGQGPEFLTYFQNEAQLDKSGLPSDRFFAERPEGSVSTLKIQRTQQEDSAVYLCASSLEDRQETQYFGPGTRLLVL.

This clone showed up just a few times. The V and J genes are TRBV9 and TRBJ2-1; D remains ambiguous. Germline V gives CDR1 SGDLS, CDR2 YYNGEE. The CDR3 has 14 amino acids. Trimming cost V 2 bases and J 1 base, with 7 bases left between them. The DNA of the CDR3 is TGTGCCAGCAGCGTTGGCGGTTCCTACAATGAGCAGTTCTTC. It yields the protein CASSVGGSYNEQFF.

The rearrangement links TRBV6-1 to TRBJ2-2; the match to TRBD2 covers 7 bases. CDR1 MNHNS and CDR2 SASEGT come from the germline V gene. This CDR3 contains 15 residues. With 6 bases clipped from V and 7 bases from J, the junction kept 11 bases outside the gene matches. The CDR3 loop reads CASSTGGRWGGELFF. CDR3 sequence (DNA): TGTGCCAGCAGCACCGGCGGGAGATGGGGCGGGGAGCTGTTTTTT.

The rearrangement uses TRBV6-5 and TRBJ1-1; no firm D call. Germline V gene lookup returns CDR1 MNHEY and CDR2 SVGAGI. CDR3 length: 11 residues. Trimming cost V 9 bases and J 0 bases, with 5 bases left between them. The CDR3 protein is CASTMNTEAFF. The CDR3 coding sequence is TGTGCCAGTACTATGAACACTGAAGCTTTCTTT.

This sequence joins TRBV30 and TRBJ2-5; 8 nucleotides align to TRBD1. This CDR3 has 13 residues. Germline values: CDR1 GTSNPN, CDR2 SVGIG (reference sequence). Trimming at V came to 1 base and at J to 6 bases, leaving 4 bases not matched to a gene. The CDR3 DNA reads as TGTGCCTGGAGTGCCGGACAGGGTCAGACCCAGTACTTC. Amino acids: CAWSAGQGQTQYF.

The chain couples TRBV7-8 to TRBJ2-5; D perhaps matches TRBD2 (6 bases). The germline V gene encodes CDR1 SGHVS and CDR2 FQNEAQ. The CDR3 length is 13 residues. Trimming removed 1 base from V and 4 bases from J, with 7 bases in between. CDR3 coding DNA: TGTGCCAGCAGCTTAGAAGCGGGAGAGACCCAGTACTTC. Translated: CASSLEAGETQYF.

This clone was observed a handful of times. This chain joins TRBV2 and TRBJ2-5; 11 bases align to TRBD2. J was trimmed by 5 bases and V by 8 bases; bases with no gene match: 7. Per germline, CDR1 SNHLY and CDR2 FYNNEI. CDR3 length: 14 amino acids. The CDR3 nucleotides are TGTGCCAGCGGTAGCGGGAGGGCCCGGGAGACCCAGTACTTC. Protein product: CASGSGRARETQYF.

The chain couples TRBV5-1 to TRBJ1-6; 10 nucleotides line up with TRBD1. Germline CDR1 reads SGHRS; CDR2 reads YFSETQ. V shed 4 bases, J shed 6 bases, and the junction held 4 bases outside the gene matches. The CDR3 is 15 residues long. CDR3 sequence reads: CASSPRTGGNSPLHF. DNA of the CDR3: TGCGCCAGCAGCCCACGGACAGGGGGTAATTCACCCCTCCACTTT.

The chain employs TRBV5-4 and TRBJ1-2, with D possibly matching TRBD1 (6 bases). The V end was cut by 4 bases, the J end by 3 bases, with 13 bases between. The CDR3 length is 14 residues. Germline V gene lookup returns CDR1 SGHNT and CDR2 YYREEE (reference sequence). The CDR3 here is CASSVGQLDYGYTF. CDR3 sequence (DNA): TGTGCCAGCAGCGTCGGACAGCTAGACTATGGCTACACCTTC.

The chain links TRBV19 to TRBJ1-3, with TRBD1 identical over 7 bases. Germline V lookup: CDR1 LNHDA, CDR2 SQIVND (reference sequence). The CDR3 has 15 residues. The ends lost 2 bases at V and 0 bases at J; junction bases unmatched: 1. The CDR3 loop is CASSIRDSSGNTIYF. The DNA of the CDR3 is TGTGCCAGTAGTATAAGGGACAGCTCTGGAAACACCATATATTTT.

About this clone: The junction does not match germline at one end; this may be a read error. The chain joins TRBV11-3 to TRBJ1-2; 8 bases map to TRBD1. Germline V gene data show CDR1 as SGHNT and CDR2 as YENEEA. CDR3 length: 15 residues. CDR3 in amino acids: CAISLGGQVFYGYTF. The CDR3 DNA sequence: TGTGCCATCAGCTTAGGGGGACAGGTCTTCTATGGCTACACCTTC.